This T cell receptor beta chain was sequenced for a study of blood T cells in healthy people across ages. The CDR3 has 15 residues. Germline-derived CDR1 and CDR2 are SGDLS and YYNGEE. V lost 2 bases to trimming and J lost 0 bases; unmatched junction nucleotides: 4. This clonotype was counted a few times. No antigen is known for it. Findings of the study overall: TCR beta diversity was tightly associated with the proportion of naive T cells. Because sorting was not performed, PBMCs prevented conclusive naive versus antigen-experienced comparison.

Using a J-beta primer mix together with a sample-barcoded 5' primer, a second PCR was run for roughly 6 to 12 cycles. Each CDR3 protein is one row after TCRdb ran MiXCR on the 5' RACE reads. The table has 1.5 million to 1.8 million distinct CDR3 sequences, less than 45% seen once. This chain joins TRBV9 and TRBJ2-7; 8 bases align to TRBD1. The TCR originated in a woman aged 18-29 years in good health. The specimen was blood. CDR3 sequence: CASSVRDRPSYEQYF. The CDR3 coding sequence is TGTGCCAGCAGCGTCCGGGACAGGCCCTCCTACGAGCAGTACTTC. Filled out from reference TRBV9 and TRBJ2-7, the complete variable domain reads DSGVTQTPKHLITATGQRVTLRCSPRSGDLSVYWYQQSLDQGLQFLIQYYNGEERAKGNILERFSAQQFPDLHSELNLSSLELGDSALYFCASSVRDRPSYEQYFGPGTRLTVT.